This T cell receptor beta chain stems from a study of blood T cell repertoires in COVID-19. Study in general: Samples of COVID-19 (acute and convalescent) were obtained from the United States, Italy and Spain.

Here immunoSEQ multiplex PCR was the method, and the copy in TCRdb shows in-frame clones only, minus some. The data contain 150,000 to 200,000 clones, 81% of them singletons. The V end lost 8 bases, the J end lost 0 bases, and 26 bases lay between the germline ends. Looked up from germline, CDR1 is SNHLY and CDR2 is FYNNEI. The CDR3 consists of 18 residues. The clonotype comes from a man aged 55 to 70 with active or convalescent COVID-19. The chain joins TRBV2 to TRBJ2-7, with D tentatively TRBD1 (6 bases). The sample was peripheral blood. CDR3 region: CASLPKTGTGKSSYEQYF. The CDR3 DNA is TGTGCCAGCTTGCCAAAGACAGGTACAGGGAAAAGCTCCTACGAGCAGTACTTC.